This record covers a single T cell receptor (beta chain). Its antigen is currently unknown. The CDR3 has 14 amino acids. V lost 0 bases to trimming and J lost 7 bases, with 10 bases between them. This entry belongs to a study of CD8 T cells in ankylosing spondylitis. Whole-study findings and limits: In the blood and synovial fluid of reactive arthritis, some motif variants had been previously reported. Blood from ankylosing spondylitis patients appeared to carry a characteristic roughly 8-variant TCR beta motif. According to the report, clones linked to the disease were significantly enriched in matched synovial fluid samples taken from ankylosing spondylitis patients.

With molecular barcodes, quantitative 5'-RACE was used to make the TCR beta libraries. MiXCR was run by TCRdb on the 5' RACE reads, yielding one entry per CDR3 protein. The profile covers hundreds of thousands of distinct CDR3 sequences, with 17% appearing a single time and around 0.92% taken by the ten largest. The source is a male donor with ankylosing spondylitis. The sample comprised blood, either unsorted or a sorted T cell fraction (not recorded which). J is TRBJ1-5 and V is TRBV12-3 or TRBV12-4; D may be TRBD1 (5 bases). CDR3: CASSLALQGQPQHF. CDR3 in DNA: TGTGCCAGCAGTTTAGCGCTGCAGGGCCAGCCCCAGCATTTT.